Below are 31 T cell receptor beta chains sequenced from a single sample in a study of cytomegalovirus exposure and HLA in healthy donors. It was with 60 Vbeta and 13 Jbeta primers that the PCR ran. Assay used: immunoSEQ multiplex PCR; TCRdb lists only in-frame clones, some missing. Seen here are tens of thousands of clones, over 70% observed once, and the top ten hold under 3%. The sequenced sample was PBMCs. These TCRs come from a man between 50 and 59 years old in good health and CMV-seronegative.

This clone was seen a single time. V usage is TRBV5-4 and J usage is TRBJ2-7, with unresolved D. Trimming stripped 3 bases from V and 3 bases from J, with 10 bases between. Germline lookup yields CDR1 SGHNT and CDR2 YYREEE (reference sequence). The CDR3 consists of 13 residues. The CDR3 is CASSSSGHYEQYF. In DNA, the CDR3 is TGTGCCAGCAGCTCCAGTGGTCACTACGAGCAGTACTTC.

The chain combines TRBV9 with TRBJ1-2; D is perhaps TRBD1 (5 bases). CDR3 size: 14 residues. From germline, CDR1 is SGDLS and CDR2 YYNGEE. Trimming pared 0 bases from V and 4 bases from J, leaving 10 bases between. The CDR3, as DNA: TGTGCCAGCAGCGTAGACCCAGGGATCTATGGCTACACCTTC. It is translated as CASSVDPGIYGYTF. Based on the CDR3 plus reference TRBV9 and TRBJ1-2, the full variable domain is DSGVTQTPKHLITATGQRVTLRCSPRSGDLSVYWYQQSLDQGLQFLIQYYNGEERAKGNILERFSAQQFPDLHSELNLSSLELGDSALYFCASSVDPGIYGYTFGSGTRLTVV.

The J gene is TRBJ2-1, the V gene TRBV5-4; 9 bases map to TRBD2. V was pared by 3 bases and J by 5 bases, with 6 bases of the junction left unmatched. The CDR3 totals 15 residues. Germline CDR1 reads SGHNT; CDR2 reads YYREEE (reference sequence). The CDR3 here is CASSSGTSPDNEQFF. The CDR3 DNA is TGTGCCAGCAGCTCCGGGACTAGCCCAGACAATGAGCAGTTCTTC.

This clone has just a few counts. The chain joins TRBV30 to TRBJ1-1; D is perhaps TRBD1 (6 bases). The V end lost 0 bases, the J end lost 1 base, and 18 bases lay between the germline ends. CDR1 and CDR2 (germline): GTSNPN, SVGIG (reference sequence). The CDR3 totals 17 residues. The CDR3 loop reads CAWSVRPGRGANTEAFF. The DNA for the CDR3 is TGTGCCTGGAGTGTAAGGCCGGGGCGGGGGGCGAACACTGAAGCTTTCTTT.

The chain joins TRBV5-1 to TRBJ1-2; 7 nucleotides line up with TRBD1. The V gene end was trimmed by 4 bases and the J gene end by 0 bases; junction bases not matched to a gene: 6. Germline V gene sequence: CDR1 SGHRS, CDR2 YFSETQ. This CDR3 comprises 15 residues. In DNA form, the CDR3 reads TGCGCCAGCAGCCCCGGACAGGCAGCTAACTATGGCTACACCTTC. The encoded protein is CASSPGQAANYGYTF.

This clone was detected a few times. Within the sample, other DNA sequences also encode this same CDR3. The chain carries TRBV7-2 and TRBJ2-7; 10 positions match TRBD2. CDR1 and CDR2 from the germline V gene are SGHTA and FQGNSA. Germline trimming cut 5 bases from V and 3 bases from J; bases unmatched to any gene: 16. The CDR3 consists of 18 residues. The CDR3 here is CASSPGLAGDSLGYEQYF. DNA of the CDR3: TGTGCCAGCAGCCCTGGTCTAGCGGGGGATTCTCTGGGCTACGAGCAGTACTTC.

This chain uses TRBV29-1 with TRBJ2-5, with 8 bases fitting TRBD1. CDR1 is SQVTM and CDR2 is ANQGSEA in the germline V gene. V shed 5 bases and J 4 bases; nucleotides not matched to a gene: 9. CDR3 size: 14 residues. The CDR3 spells CSVFRQGLRETQYF. In nucleotides, the CDR3 is TGCAGCGTTTTCCGACAGGGGCTCCGAGAGACCCAGTACTTC.

In DNA form, the CDR3 reads TGTGCCAGCAGCTTTCCGGGACTAGCGAGTACAGATACGCAGTATTTT. It translates to CASSFPGLASTDTQYF. The chain has TRBV13 and TRBJ2-3; 10 nucleotides line up with TRBD2. CDR1 and CDR2 from the germline V gene are PRHDT and FYEKMQ (reference sequence). The CDR3 length is 16 residues. The trim removed 3 bases at V and 3 bases at J, leaving 6 bases unmatched.

This chain's CDR3 is CASSLGQGTYEQYF. DNA for the CDR3: TGTGCCAGCAGTTTGGGACAGGGGACTTACGAGCAGTACTTC. The genes are TRBV6-6 and TRBJ2-7; 10 nucleotides line up with TRBD1. Germline CDR1 reads MNHNY; CDR2 reads SVGAGI (reference sequence). V lost 4 bases and J lost 4; bases outside the gene matches: 4. This CDR3 contains 14 residues.

The CDR3: CASSLNRGSTGELFF. CDR3 in DNA: TGTGCCAGCAGTTTAAACAGGGGGAGTACCGGGGAGCTGTTTTTT. The chain uses TRBV27 and TRBJ2-2; 8 nucleotides agree with TRBD1. CDR1 is MNHEY, CDR2 SMNVEV, per germline (reference sequence). V was pared by 2 bases and J by 5 bases, with 4 bases of the junction left unmatched. The CDR3 sequence is 15 residues long.

The CDR3, as DNA: TGCGCCAGCAGCTGGTGGAAGGCGGGAGCGGGTACCGGGGAGCTGTTTTTT. Protein: CASSWWKAGAGTGELFF. The chain uses TRBV5-1 and TRBJ2-2; TRBD2 aligns across 7 bases. After removal of 3 bases from V and 5 bases from J, the junction contained 13 bases not matched to a gene. The CDR3 loop spans 17 amino acids. The germline V gene has CDR1 SGHRS and CDR2 YFSETQ.

V usage is TRBV7-2 and J usage is TRBJ2-7, with 8 bases aligning to TRBD2. The CDR3 contains 15 residues. V lost 1 base to trimming and J lost 7 bases; unmatched junction nucleotides: 9. The germline CDR1 and CDR2 sequences are SGHTA and FQGNSA. The CDR3 sequence: CASSLVGTRPSEQYF. CDR3 nucleotide sequence: TGTGCCAGCAGCTTAGTCGGGACTAGGCCATCTGAGCAGTACTTC.

CDR3 sequence reads: CASSTDGGPYNEQFF. The CDR3 DNA reads as TGTGCCAGTAGTACGGACGGGGGACCCTACAATGAGCAGTTCTTC. V usage is TRBV19 and J usage is TRBJ2-1, with TRBD2 as a possible D gene (6 bases). CDR1 is LNHDA, CDR2 SQIVND, per germline (reference sequence). The CDR3 spans 15 residues. V was clipped by 4 bases and J by 2 bases, with 12 bases between them.

The sample holds a few counts of this clone. The chain uses TRBV6-5 and TRBJ1-5; D is undetermined. The CDR3 length is 13 residues. The V end was cut by 5 bases, the J end by 4 bases, with 9 bases between. Germline lookup yields CDR1 MNHEY and CDR2 SVGAGI. CDR3 in DNA: TGTGCCAGCAGTGCACTTTTAAATCAGCCCCAGCATTTT. Protein sequence: CASSALLNQPQHF.

The chain has TRBV14 and TRBJ2-5; TRBD1 might be the D (6 bases). The DNA end is more similar to TRBJ2-7, so the J call may be wrong. Germline V gene sequence: CDR1 SGHDN, CDR2 FVKESK. The CDR3 is 17 residues long. CDR3 residues: CASSPTKDSHGSYEQYF. DNA of the CDR3: TGTGCCAGCAGCCCAACCAAGGACAGTCACGGGTCCTACGAGCAGTACTTC.

This chain connects TRBV6-1 to TRBJ1-4; 9 bases are shared with TRBD1. The CDR3 totals 16 residues. V lost 1 base to trimming and J lost 5 bases; unmatched junction nucleotides: 5. The germline CDR1 and CDR2 sequences are MNHNS and SASEGT. CDR3 residues: CASSEGLGTGNEKLFF. The CDR3 nucleotides are TGTGCCAGCAGTGAAGGCTTGGGGACAGGGAATGAAAAACTGTTTTTT.

The chain employs TRBV2 and TRBJ2-1; D call uncertain. This CDR3 region has 12 residues. Germline V gene data show CDR1 as SNHLY and CDR2 as FYNNEI. The V end lost 7 bases, the J end lost 10 bases, and 14 bases lay between the germline ends. The CDR3 is CASKRFGREQFF. Here the CDR3 DNA reads TGTGCCAGCAAACGCTTCGGTAGAGAGCAGTTCTTC.

The rearrangement uses TRBV6-5 and TRBJ1-5; 8 bases match TRBD1. The CDR3 is made up of 16 amino acids. Germline assignment: CDR1 MNHEY and CDR2 SVGAGI. Unmatched junction bases numbered 6, after V lost 4 bases and J lost 1 base. Here the CDR3 DNA reads TGTGCCAGCAGTTCCTTGCAGGGGGCGAGCAATCAGCCCCAGCATTTT. Residues: CASSSLQGASNQPQHF.

This chain connects TRBV2 to TRBJ2-7; the match to TRBD2 covers 14 bases. After removal of 7 bases from V and 6 bases from J, the junction contained 8 bases not matched to a gene. This CDR3 contains 15 residues. In germline, CDR1 is SNHLY, CDR2 FYNNEI. CDR3 protein: CASNRGTSGSREQYF. The CDR3 DNA reads as TGTGCCAGCAACCGGGGGACTAGCGGGAGTCGCGAGCAGTACTTC.

This clone has a single count. The rearrangement links TRBV7-8 to TRBJ1-2; 9 nucleotides line up with TRBD1. The CDR3 runs to 15 residues. Per the germline V gene, CDR1 is SGHVS and CDR2 is FQNEAQ. With V trimmed by 0 bases and J by 4 bases, 3 bases remained unmatched. CDR3 loop: CASSLAGTGLYGYTF. In nucleotides, the CDR3 is TGTGCCAGCAGCTTAGCCGGGACAGGGCTCTATGGCTACACCTTC.

V is TRBV4-1 and J is TRBJ1-1, with a tentative D call TRBD1 (5 bases). This CDR3 has 15 residues. The germline CDR1 and CDR2 sequences are MGHRA and YSYEKL. The V gene lost 4 bases and the J gene lost 9 bases, with 21 bases spanning the gap. CDR3 nucleotide sequence: TGCGCCAGCAGCCCGTACCACGGGGGAGGCGGTAAAGCTTTCTTT. Residues: CASSPYHGGGGKAFF.

This chain links TRBV6-6 with TRBJ2-2, with D unclear. Germline assignment: CDR1 MNHNY and CDR2 SVGAGI (reference sequence). The ends were cut back, 11 bases at V and 0 bases at J, with 10 bases in the middle. The CDR3 runs to 13 residues. CDR3 DNA sequence: TGTGCCCGCCAAGCGCCGAACACCGGGGAGCTGTTTTTT. Translated, it gives CARQAPNTGELFF.

The chain carries TRBV10-2 and TRBJ2-7; TRBD2 is a possible D gene (5 bases). The V end was cut by 8 bases, the J end by 0 bases, with 17 bases between. The CDR3 is 15 amino acids. Germline V gene sequence: CDR1 WSHSY, CDR2 SAAADI. The CDR3 reads CASRNPGGSSYEQYF. The CDR3 nucleotides are TGCGCCAGCCGAAACCCCGGAGGCAGCTCCTACGAGCAGTACTTC.

The chain recombines TRBV7-2 with TRBJ1-4; D not certain. Looked up from germline, CDR1 is SGHTA and CDR2 is FQGNSA. This CDR3 has 15 residues. Trimming removed 5 bases at V and 7 bases at J, with 17 bases between. CDR3 nucleotide sequence: TGTGCCAGCAGCCCCCGGGAGGGCCTGGGTGAAAAACTGTTTTTT. As protein: CASSPREGLGEKLFF.

The V and J genes are TRBV5-1 and TRBJ2-5; D is possibly TRBD2 (6 bases). This CDR3 comprises 13 residues. The germline gives CDR1 SGHRS, CDR2 YFSETQ. The V end was cut by 0 bases, the J end by 8 bases, with 11 bases between. CDR3 amino acids: CASSLDSAGTQYF. Here the CDR3 DNA reads TGCGCCAGCAGCTTGGATTCGGCGGGAACCCAGTACTTC.

This sequence joins TRBV19 and TRBJ2-3; 8 positions agree with TRBD2. Germline-derived CDR1 and CDR2 are LNHDA and SQIVND (reference sequence). The CDR3 runs to 18 residues. Germline trimming cut 2 bases from V and 2 bases from J; bases unmatched to any gene: 12. The CDR3 bases are TGTGCCAGTAGTATATCCCCCCCGGGAGGGCCTGACACAGATACGCAGTATTTT. It specifies CASSISPPGGPDTDTQYF.

The chain carries TRBV19 and TRBJ1-1; a weak D match, TRBD1 (5 bases). V was pared by 4 bases and J by 7 bases, with 19 bases between. The CDR3 has 15 amino acids. Germline CDR1 LNHDA, CDR2 SQIVND (reference sequence). CDR3 residues: CASSRGQGQRVEAFF. CDR3 nucleotide sequence: TGTGCCAGTAGTAGAGGACAAGGTCAACGGGTTGAAGCTTTCTTT. The variable domain in full, completed from reference TRBV19 and TRBJ1-1, reads DGGITQSPKYLFRKEGQNVTLSCEQNLNHDAMYWYRQDPGQGLRLIYYSQIVNDFQKGDIAEGYSVSREKKESFPLTVTSAQKNPTAFYLCASSRGQGQRVEAFFGQGTRLTVV.

This clone was seen only a few times. The chain employs TRBV15 and TRBJ2-5; 12 nucleotides agree with TRBD2. Germline V gene sequence: CDR1 LNHNV, CDR2 YYDKDF (reference sequence). The CDR3 contains 17 residues. V lost 1 base to trimming and J lost 9 bases; unmatched junction nucleotides: 12. In nucleotides, the CDR3 is TGTGCCACCAGCAGAGGCTCCGGGACTAGCGGGCATGGCGCCCAGTACTTC. This sequence encodes CATSRGSGTSGHGAQYF.

The rearrangement joins TRBV27 to TRBJ2-5; D gene uncertain. Gene TRBJ2-7 matches the end of the DNA better, so the J call may be wrong. Germline CDR1 and CDR2: MNHEY and SMNVEV (reference sequence). This CDR3 is built from 14 residues. The CDR3: CASSLFGASYEQYF. The CDR3 bases are TGTGCCAGCAGTTTATTTGGTGCCTCCTACGAGCAGTACTTC.

The CDR3 is CASSREGLAGPSTDTQYF. The CDR3 nucleotides are TGCGCCAGCAGCAGAGAGGGACTAGCGGGTCCGAGCACAGATACGCAGTATTTT. The V and J genes are TRBV5-1 and TRBJ2-3; 12 bases align to TRBD2. Germline assignment: CDR1 SGHRS and CDR2 YFSETQ. V lost 4 bases, J lost 0 bases, and 9 bases stayed unmatched. CDR3 length equals 18 residues.

The V gene is TRBV5-1, the J gene TRBJ2-5; D is possibly TRBD1 (5 bases). Germline assignment: CDR1 SGHRS and CDR2 YFSETQ. The ends were cut back, 5 bases at V and 4 bases at J, with 15 bases in the middle. The CDR3 loop spans 14 amino acids. The CDR3, as DNA: TGCGCCAGCAGGGGGCCCAAGACAACAGAGACCCAGTACTTC. This gives the protein CASRGPKTTETQYF.